This entry describes one T cell receptor (beta chain). Molecules of cDNA were individually given unique molecular identifiers that were attached to them. TCRdb called the 5' RACE reads again in MiXCR, with one record for every CDR3 protein. Here the sample spans tens of thousands of distinct CDR3 sequences, around 6% being singletons. The data were taken from a study of early T cells in non-severe SARS-CoV-2 infection. The clonotype comes from an adult who was a healthcare worker with PCR-confirmed SARS-CoV-2 infection or an uninfected control (not recorded which). Sample: whole blood.

The CDR3 spells CASSRTRRGTMNTGELFF. The CDR3 DNA is TGTGCCAGCAGCAGAACTCGCAGGGGCACTATGAACACCGGGGAGCTGTTTTTT. The chain uses TRBV11-1 and TRBJ2-2, with a weak D call TRBD1 (6 bases). The CDR3 consists of 18 residues. The germline V gene has CDR1 SGHAT and CDR2 FQDESV (reference sequence). V lost 5 bases, J lost 1 base, and 20 bases lay in between.